This TCR beta chain was captured by sequencing in a study of cytomegalovirus exposure and HLA in healthy donors. Whole-study results and caveats: For most TCR sequences rarity was the rule, although some public TCRs occurred in many donors. What was likely a sequencing artifact was a cluster of highly shared sequence variants.

The PCR employed 60 Vbeta primers together with 13 Jbeta primers. Clones were read by immunoSEQ multiplex PCR, and TCRdb kept only the in-frame ones, dropping some. The table has 58,000 or so clones, approximately 71% seen once. Although they were nominally healthy when sampled, donors likely had unrecorded immune exposures. In regard to this clone: The antigen remains undetermined.

This CDR3 is 16 amino acids long. Germline CDR1 is ENHRY and CDR2 is SYGVKD. V gave up 0 bases and J gave up 0 bases, with 12 bases separating them. Sample: PBMCs. V usage is TRBV10-3 and J usage is TRBJ2-7; a weak D match, TRBD1 (5 bases). This TCR was sampled from a man aged 50 to 60 in good health and CMV-seropositive. CDR3 bases: TGTGCCATCAGTGAGTCTGGGCAGGGATACTCCTACGAGCAGTACTTC. It yields the protein CAISESGQGYSYEQYF.